This entry lists 9 T cell receptor beta chains sequenced from one sample in a study of blood T cells in healthy people across ages. Sample-barcoded 5' priming and a J-beta primer mix drove a second PCR of about 6 to 12 cycles. TCRdb independently ran MiXCR on the 5' RACE reads; one entry per CDR3 protein. This table holds 1.5 million to 2 million distinct CDR3 sequences, over 25% found once. The sequencing input was blood. The receptors here all came from a woman aged 25 to 45 in good health.

The CDR3 DNA sequence: TGCGCCAGCAGCCCCCCCCTAGGCGGGTACGAGACCCAGTACTTC. Translated: CASSPPLGGYETQYF. The rearrangement joins TRBV5-1 to TRBJ2-5, with D tentatively TRBD2 (5 bases). CDR1 and CDR2 (germline): SGHRS, YFSETQ. The V end was cut by 4 bases, the J end by 5 bases, with 18 bases between. The CDR3 spans 15 residues.

On this clonotype itself: One end of the junction varies from germline; a read error may be responsible. The rearrangement links TRBV6-1 to TRBJ2-7, with 7 positions matching TRBD1. The CDR3 loop spans 13 amino acids. CDR1 and CDR2 from the germline V gene are MNHNS and SASEGT. The CDR3 is CTSSRQGSNEQYF. The CDR3 region has the DNA TGTACCAGCAGCAGACAGGGTAGCAACGAGCAGTACTTC.

V gene TRBV5-1 combines with J gene TRBJ2-7; D may be TRBD2 (5 bases). Gene TRBJ2-1 matches the end of the DNA better, so the J call may be wrong. This CDR3 contains 15 residues. CDR1 is SGHRS, CDR2 YFSETQ, per germline. CDR3 residues: CASSSAGPGVGEQFF. The CDR3 DNA reads TGCGCCAGCAGCTCGGCCGGGCCCGGGGTGGGTGAGCAGTTCTTC.

The chain is built from TRBV27 and TRBJ2-1, with 10 bases lining up with TRBD2. Germline values: CDR1 MNHEY, CDR2 SMNVEV (reference sequence). This CDR3 has 13 amino acids. V trimming: 4 bases; J trimming: 9 bases; junction bases outside the gene matches: 3. The CDR3: CASSYVAGGEQFF. Here the CDR3 DNA reads TGTGCCAGCAGTTACGTAGCGGGAGGTGAGCAGTTCTTC.

In the case of this clonotype: The junction departs from germline at one end; a sequencing error may be responsible. The V call is TRBV10-3, the J call TRBJ2-7, with 9 bases lining up with TRBD2. The closer fit of TRBJ2-4 to the DNA end suggests the J call may be wrong. The CDR3 sequence is 17 residues long. Germline V lookup: CDR1 ENHRY, CDR2 SYGVKD. CDR3 protein: CAVSEVSGGPLGNIQYF. CDR3 in DNA: TGTGCCGTCAGTGAGGTTAGCGGGGGCCCTTTAGGCAACATTCAGTACTTC.

This clonotype was counted many times. This chain's CDR3 is CASSLYIGRYEQYF. Here the CDR3 DNA reads TGTGCCAGCAGTTTATATATTGGCAGGTACGAGCAGTACTTC. The chain is built from TRBV12-3 or TRBV12-4 and TRBJ2-7; D is unclear. CDR3 length equals 14 residues. The V end lost 2 bases, the J end lost 4 bases, and 12 bases lay between the germline ends.

This clonotype showed up just a few times. This chain links TRBV20-1 with TRBJ2-2; 12 positions match TRBD1. The CDR3 has 14 amino acids. The J segment lost 8 bases and the V segment lost 6 bases, leaving 7 bases of the junction unmatched. CDR1 and CDR2 (germline): DFQATT, SNEGSKA (reference sequence). The CDR3 sequence is CSAMGQGARGELFF. The CDR3 region has the DNA TGCAGTGCAATGGGACAGGGGGCAAGGGGGGAGCTGTTTTTT.

This clonotype was seen more than once but under ten times. The gene calls are TRBV20-1 and TRBJ2-7; D ambiguous. The CDR3 has 16 residues. Trimming removed 4 bases at V and 1 base at J, with 20 bases between. Germline CDR1 and CDR2: DFQATT and SNEGSKA (reference sequence). The CDR3 DNA sequence: TGCAGTGCTAATAGCCCCGGCGGAGCCCTTTCCTACGAGCAGTACTTC. This gives the protein CSANSPGGALSYEQYF.

This clonotype was recorded at least ten times. J is TRBJ2-7 and V is TRBV20-1; possibly TRBD1 for D (6 bases). Germline loops: CDR1 DFQATT, CDR2 SNEGSKA (reference sequence). The CDR3 spans 14 residues. V lost 1 base to trimming and J lost 3 bases, with 13 bases between them. In nucleotides, the CDR3 is TGCAGTGCTAGAGCCCCGGACAGATTCTACGAGCAGTACTTC. Encoded protein: CSARAPDRFYEQYF.